This T cell receptor (beta chain) comes out of a study of T-cell reconstitution after alpha-beta-depleted transplantation in children. Preparation of the TCRbeta library involved a method that used unique molecular identifiers. TCRdb ran MiXCR on the PCR reads and lists one entry per CDR3 protein. The sample includes a few hundred thousand distinct CDR3 sequences, 10% to 15% of them seen just once. Comment on this clonotype: The antigen remains undetermined.

Findings and limits, study-wide: Surviving recipient T cells and thymic progenitors accounted for the high day-60 TCRbeta diversity observed in some patients. T-cell counts and diversity at one year post-transplant came mainly from newly produced T cells. At around two months after transplant, the alpha-beta T cells were reportedly derived from several hundred expanded clones that came from non-depleted graft cells.

Germline CDR1 is SGHAT and CDR2 is FQNNGV. J gave up 7 bases and V 1 base, and 5 bases lay outside the gene matches. This CDR3 contains 15 residues. The origin of this receptor is a male patient under 18 who had a stem cell transplant for acute myeloid leukemia, so the T cells may come from the graft donor. The chain has TRBV11-2 and TRBJ1-5, with TRBD1 identical over 9 bases. This material consisted of PBMCs, mostly from graft donor cells, taken 360 days after TCRalphabeta/CD19-depleted stem cell transplant. In nucleotides, the CDR3 is TGTGCCAGCAGCTTAGGGGACAGGGCTTTGCAGCCCCAGCATTTT. Its translation: CASSLGDRALQPQHF. The whole variable domain, remainder taken from reference TRBV11-2 and TRBJ1-5, is EAGVAQSPRYKIIEKRQSVAFWCNPISGHATLYWYQQILGQGPKLLIQFQNNGVVDDSQLPKDRFSAERLKGVDSTLKIQPAKLEDSAVYLCASSLGDRALQPQHFGDGTRLSIL.